The clone carrying this T cell receptor (beta chain) came up a few times. Its antigen is not identified. The sample originates from a study of T cell clonotyping in hematopoietic cell transplantation. This sample's time point: recipient sample about 28 days before transplant, after cytoreduction. Recipients were bled about 28 days pretransplant and at posttransplant days 30, 100, 180. Study-level findings and limits: Pathologically expanded recipient clonotypes increased progressively from day 30 to day 180 as diversity fell. Broader posttransplant TCR repertoire diversity was predicted by graft donor and pretransplant recipient Inverse Simpson Index values.

TCRdb keeps only in-frame clones here, not all; method: immunoSEQ multiplex PCR. The sample consists of tens of thousands of clones, approximately 94% of them appearing once. Germline V CDR1 and CDR2: GTSNPN, SVGIG (reference sequence). V dropped 3 bases and J dropped 7 bases, with 13 bases sitting between them. The length of the CDR3 is 14 residues. This chain uses TRBV30 with TRBJ1-6; possible D gene TRBD1, 6 bases. The sample in question was peripheral blood mononuclear cells, obtained before stem cell transplant. This receptor was taken from a middle-aged man with acute myeloid leukemia. Some clones in this sample may be carry-over from other donors' samples. The CDR3 bases are TGTGCCTGGAGAGCCGGGACAAGCAATTCACCCCTCCACTTT. Translated, it gives CAWRAGTSNSPLHF.